These 16 T cell receptor beta chains came from one sample sequenced in a study of blood T cell repertoires in COVID-19. Using immunoSEQ multiplex PCR, the repertoire was profiled, and TCRdb retains in-frame clones only, with some absent. This sample carries 80,000 to 85,000 clones, about 90% of them seen once, and the ten largest clones take roughly 4.8%. The sequenced sample consisted of peripheral blood. The receptors originated from a woman aged 80 or older with acute or convalescent COVID-19.

The chain combines TRBV7-8 with TRBJ2-7; D is undetermined. V dropped 8 bases and J dropped 0 bases, with 11 bases sitting between them. The CDR3 is 13 amino acids. CDR1 and CDR2 (germline): SGHVS, FQNEAQ. CDR3 region: CASGSGLSYEQYF. The CDR3 DNA reads as TGTGCCAGCGGGTCGGGTCTCTCCTACGAGCAGTACTTC.

A word on this clone: Because the CDR3 is missing its conserved closing phenylalanine or tryptophan, this is likely a read error. No DNA is shown, since the ends of the CDR3 on it are uncertain; the CDR3 is the one TCRdb lists. The V call is TRBV21-1, the J call TRBJ2-3; the listed D gene, TRBD1, was not tested against the DNA. TRBV21-1 is recorded as a pseudogene. The CDR3 adds up to 9 amino acids, both ends counted. The CDR3 loop reads CASSPRGHT.

V gene TRBV4-2 combines with J gene TRBJ2-2, with 8 nucleotides matching TRBD1. CDR1 is LGHNA and CDR2 is YNFKEQ in the germline V gene. This CDR3 spans 16 amino acids. V was clipped by 2 bases and J by 3 bases; unmatched bases: 5. The DNA for the CDR3 is TGTGCCAGCAGCCAAAGGACAGGGAAGGACACCGGGGAGCTGTTTTTT. Amino acid sequence: CASSQRTGKDTGELFF.

The chain couples TRBV29-1 to TRBJ2-3; 9 nucleotides match TRBD1. This CDR3 has 13 residues. Germline V lookup: CDR1 SQVTM, CDR2 ANQGSEA. Unmatched junction bases numbered 4, after V lost 5 bases and J lost 4 bases. In DNA, the CDR3 is TGCAGCGTTACCTGGACAGGGGCAGATACGCAGTATTTT. Its protein is CSVTWTGADTQYF.

V usage is TRBV20-1 and J usage is TRBJ2-7; 7 bases map to TRBD2. Trimming at V came to 3 bases and at J to 7 bases, leaving 15 bases not matched to a gene. The CDR3 length is 15 residues. Germline loops: CDR1 DFQATT, CDR2 SNEGSKA (reference sequence). The CDR3 protein is CSASPLGGRADEQYF. The CDR3 DNA reads as TGCAGTGCTAGTCCCCTAGGAGGGAGGGCCGATGAGCAGTACTTC.

This clone has just a few counts. The chain is built from TRBV3-1 (or the pseudogene TRBV3-2) and TRBJ2-7; 8 nucleotides match TRBD2. CDR1 is LGHDT and CDR2 is YNNKEL in the germline V gene (reference sequence). This CDR3 has 15 residues. The junction had 6 bases not matched to a gene; V was cut back by 3 bases and J by 2 bases. The CDR3 DNA sequence: TGTGCCAGCAGCCACTCTAGCGGGTCAACCTACGAGCAGTACTTC. The encoded protein is CASSHSSGSTYEQYF.

The gene calls are TRBV6-5 and TRBJ2-7; TRBD2 aligns across 12 bases. After removal of 8 bases from V and 5 bases from J, the junction contained 10 bases not matched to a gene. CDR1 is MNHEY and CDR2 is SVGAGI in the germline V gene. The CDR3 is 15 amino acids. The DNA for the CDR3 is TGTGCCAGCCGAGACCTAGCGGGGGGGCACCACGAGCAGTACTTC. Protein sequence: CASRDLAGGHHEQYF.

The chain carries TRBV9 and TRBJ2-7, with 8 positions matching TRBD2. Trimming at V came to 3 bases and at J to 8 bases, leaving 13 bases not matched to a gene. The CDR3 covers 15 residues. CDR1 is SGDLS and CDR2 is YYNGEE in the germline V gene. CDR3 nucleotides: TGTGCCAGCAGCGCAGGGTGGGGACTAGACGTTAAGCAGTACTTC. Its translation: CASSAGWGLDVKQYF.

The chain is built from TRBV5-5 and TRBJ1-2; 10 bases map to TRBD1. The CDR3 is made up of 14 amino acids. CDR1 is SGHKS and CDR2 is YYEKEE in the germline V gene (reference sequence). V lost 0 bases, J lost 8 bases, and 4 bases stayed unmatched. The CDR3 here is CASSLEDRGLGYTF. CDR3 DNA: TGTGCCAGCAGCTTGGAAGACAGGGGGCTAGGCTACACCTTC.

This clone has only one observation. This chain connects TRBV28 to TRBJ2-7; TRBD1 aligns across 9 bases. Germline lookup yields CDR1 MDHEN and CDR2 SYDVKM. This CDR3 spans 13 amino acids. After removal of 5 bases from V and 7 bases from J, the junction contained 6 bases not matched to a gene. CDR3 loop: CASSPGTGNEQYF. CDR3 in DNA: TGTGCCAGCAGTCCCGGGACAGGGAATGAGCAGTACTTC.

V is TRBV19 and J is TRBJ1-4, with TRBD1 identical over 9 bases. Trimming cost V 1 base and J 0 bases; bases outside gene matches: 9. The CDR3 totals 19 residues. CDR1 and CDR2 (germline): LNHDA, SQIVND (reference sequence). In DNA, the CDR3 is TGTGCCAGTAGTATAGCGGGACAGGGCTCAATGGCAACTAATGAAAAACTGTTTTTT. Residues: CASSIAGQGSMATNEKLFF.

The chain links TRBV3-1 (or the pseudogene TRBV3-2) to TRBJ2-1, with 13 nucleotides matching TRBD2. CDR1 and CDR2 (germline): LGHDT, YNNKEL (reference sequence). J gave up 14 bases and V 3 bases, and 13 bases lay outside the gene matches. The CDR3 totals 16 residues. In DNA, the CDR3 is TGTGCCAGCAGCCATCGGACTAGCGGGAGACATACTAAGGAGTTCTTC. Translation gives CASSHRTSGRHTKEFF.

The V gene is TRBV7-9, the J gene TRBJ2-1; 9 bases fit TRBD1. The ends lost 2 bases at V and 6 bases at J; junction bases unmatched: 2. The CDR3 is made up of 14 amino acids. From germline, CDR1 is SEHNR and CDR2 FQNEAQ (reference sequence). This CDR3 reads CASSLWGQGNEQFF. The CDR3 DNA reads as TGTGCCAGCAGCTTATGGGGACAGGGCAATGAGCAGTTCTTC.

CDR3 residues: CASSPTGDTQYF. As DNA, the CDR3 is TGTGCCAGCAGTCCAACAGGGGATACGCAGTATTTT. The gene calls are TRBV27 and TRBJ2-3, with a tentative D call TRBD1 (6 bases). The V gene lost 5 bases and the J gene lost 6 bases, with 9 bases spanning the gap. This CDR3 is 12 amino acids long. Germline V gene lookup returns CDR1 MNHEY and CDR2 SMNVEV (reference sequence).

The chain carries TRBV7-6 and TRBJ1-4, with 11 bases matching TRBD1. This CDR3 contains 15 residues. Trimming removed 5 bases from V and 8 bases from J; junction bases left unmatched: 7. Per germline, CDR1 SGHVS and CDR2 FNYEAQ. DNA of the CDR3: TGTGCCAGCAGCGCGGACAGGGGGCCAGGAGAAAAACTGTTTTTT. Residues: CASSADRGPGEKLFF.

The V and J genes are TRBV2 and TRBJ2-1; TRBD2 matches 10 bases. Trimming cost V 7 bases and J 7 bases; bases outside gene matches: 10. The V gene's germline CDR1 is SNHLY and CDR2 FYNNEI. The CDR3 sequence is 15 residues long. This chain's CDR3 is CASTLSGGPLNEQFF. The CDR3 DNA sequence: TGTGCCAGCACCCTTAGCGGGGGGCCTTTAAATGAGCAGTTCTTC.